The 25 T cell receptor beta chains below come from one sample, sequenced in a study of OX40 agonist ivuxolimab in advanced cancers. The table came from immunoSEQ multiplex PCR; TCRdb's copy has only in-frame clones and leaves some out. The sample yields tens of thousands of clones, about 81% seen once. The sample was CD4+ or CD8+ T cells sorted from blood, taken in a trial of the OX40 agonist ivuxolimab. These receptors were obtained from an adult with an advanced solid tumor such as melanoma, head and neck, liver or kidney cancer.

The gene calls are TRBV5-4 and TRBJ2-7; 9 nucleotides agree with TRBD1. CDR1 SGHNT and CDR2 YYREEE come from the germline V gene (reference sequence). V trimming: 4 bases; J trimming: 5 bases; junction bases outside the gene matches: 10. This CDR3 has 15 amino acids. The CDR3 loop is CASSPDRGRNDEQYF. In nucleotides, the CDR3 is TGTGCCAGCAGCCCGGACAGGGGAAGAAACGACGAGCAGTACTTC. The whole variable domain, remainder taken from reference TRBV5-4 and TRBJ2-7, is ETGVTQSPTHLIKTRGQQVTLRCSSQSGHNTVSWYQQALGQGPQFIFQYYREEENGRGNFPPRFSGLQFPNYSSELNVNALELDDSALYLCASSPDRGRNDEQYFGPGTRLTVT.

This clone was observed a single time. This rearrangement joins TRBV20-1 to TRBJ1-2; D uncertain. V was trimmed by 3 bases and J by 7 bases, leaving 9 bases between them. The CDR3 has 11 amino acids. CDR1 and CDR2 (germline): DFQATT, SNEGSKA (reference sequence). The CDR3 DNA sequence: TGCAGTGCTAGTACCACTCTTGGCTACACCTTC. This translates into CSASTTLGYTF.

The chain joins TRBV4-1 to TRBJ2-3; 13 bases line up with TRBD2. The CDR3 consists of 17 residues. CDR1 is MGHRA, CDR2 YSYEKL, per germline. The V segment lost 4 bases and the J segment 2 bases; nucleotides outside the gene matches: 6. In DNA, the CDR3 is TGCGCCAGCAGCCGATCGGGACTAGCGGGAAACACAGATACGCAGTATTTT. Residues: CASSRSGLAGNTDTQYF.

The J gene is TRBJ2-5, the V gene TRBV4-3; D gene unclear. This CDR3 contains 13 residues. The V and J ends lost 0 bases and 7 bases respectively, with 9 bases between them. Germline V CDR1 and CDR2: LGHNA, YSLEER. CDR3 residues: CASSQDRDWTQYF. CDR3 in DNA: TGCGCCAGCAGCCAAGATAGGGATTGGACCCAGTACTTC.

This clone showed up just a few times. V and J are TRBV5-6 and TRBJ2-1; 10 nucleotides agree with TRBD1. The CDR3 is made up of 17 amino acids. The junction had 7 bases not matched to a gene; V was cut back by 3 bases and J by 1 base. Germline lookup yields CDR1 SGHDT and CDR2 YYEEEE. CDR3 DNA: TGTGCCAGCAGCTCGTGGACAGGGGGGTTGTCCTACAATGAGCAGTTCTTC. It specifies CASSSWTGGLSYNEQFF.

The chain carries TRBV5-8 and TRBJ1-2; D is unresolved. Germline V lookup: CDR1 SGHTS, CDR2 YDEGEE. This CDR3 has 13 amino acids. Trimming pared 1 base from V and 4 bases from J, leaving 8 bases between. The CDR3 DNA sequence: TGTGCCAGCAGCTTGACAGTTCTCTATGGCTACACCTTC. Encoded protein: CASSLTVLYGYTF. Using reference TRBV5-8 and TRBJ1-2 for the parts outside the CDR3, the full variable domain is EAGVTQSPTHLIKTRGQQATLRCSPISGHTSVYWYQQALGLGLQFLLWYDEGEERNRGNFPPRFSGRQFPNYSSELNVNALELEDSALYLCASSLTVLYGYTFGSGTRLTVV.

This clone was counted only a few times. This CDR3 is CASSVGASHYYGYTF. The CDR3 DNA reads as TGTGCCAGCAGCGTAGGAGCCAGCCACTACTATGGCTACACCTTC. This chain uses TRBV9 with TRBJ1-2; no firm D call. Per the germline V gene, CDR1 is SGDLS and CDR2 is YYNGEE. V lost 0 bases and J lost 3, with 12 bases in between. The CDR3 has 15 amino acids.

V gene TRBV6-5 combines with J gene TRBJ1-1; D uncertain. V lost 6 bases to trimming and J lost 6 bases, with 14 bases between them. Germline V gene lookup returns CDR1 MNHEY and CDR2 SVGAGI. The CDR3 length is 13 residues. In DNA, the CDR3 is TGTGCCAGCAGCTCCGACAAGACTGCTGAAGCTTTCTTT. Its translation is CASSSDKTAEAFF.

The rearrangement links TRBV11-2 to TRBJ1-1; maybe TRBD1 (5 bases). The CDR3 has 16 amino acids. Trimming pared 1 base from V and 7 bases from J, leaving 19 bases between. Germline CDR1 SGHAT, CDR2 FQNNGV. In DNA form, the CDR3 reads TGTGCCAGCAGCTTAGGGGGCAATGGTGTGTACGTTGAAGCTTTCTTT. Translating it yields CASSLGGNGVYVEAFF. Using reference TRBV11-2 and TRBJ1-1 for the parts outside the CDR3, the full variable domain is EAGVAQSPRYKIIEKRQSVAFWCNPISGHATLYWYQQILGQGPKLLIQFQNNGVVDDSQLPKDRFSAERLKGVDSTLKIQPAKLEDSAVYLCASSLGGNGVYVEAFFGQGTRLTVV.

This clone appeared a single time. This chain joins TRBV7-3 and TRBJ2-5, with D maybe TRBD2 (5 bases). This CDR3 comprises 13 residues. Trimming pared 5 bases from V and 5 bases from J, leaving 12 bases between. CDR1 is SGHTA, CDR2 FQGTGA, per germline. In DNA form, the CDR3 reads TGTGCCAGCAGCCCTCGAGGGCCCGAGACCCAGTACTTC. This translates into CASSPRGPETQYF.

This clone was counted between two and nine times. The CDR3 loop is CSVVTGNGYTF. The CDR3 bases are TGCAGCGTTGTGACAGGGAATGGCTACACCTTC. This chain uses TRBV29-1 with TRBJ1-2; 7 positions match TRBD1. Germline V gene lookup returns CDR1 SQVTM and CDR2 ANQGSEA. The V segment lost 4 bases and the J segment 6 bases; nucleotides outside the gene matches: 2. The CDR3 length is 11 residues.

In its sample, this clone was seen a few times. V is TRBV5-5 and J is TRBJ2-3; D not resolved. This CDR3 is 11 amino acids long. Between the trimmed V and J ends, which lost 3 bases and 2 bases, there was a span of 1 base. Germline loops: CDR1 SGHKS, CDR2 YYEKEE (reference sequence). The CDR3 DNA sequence: TGTGCCAGCAGCTACACAGATACGCAGTATTTT. Translated, it gives CASSYTDTQYF.

The rearrangement uses TRBV2 and TRBJ1-2; tentatively, D is TRBD1 (5 bases). CDR3 length: 11 residues. Germline V gene data show CDR1 as SNHLY and CDR2 as FYNNEI. CDR3 bases: TGTGAGGAGAGGGGTAGGCATGGCTACACCTTC. Its translation is CEERGRHGYTF.

This chain links TRBV7-8 with TRBJ2-3; D gene ambiguous. CDR3 length equals 11 residues. V lost 5 bases, J lost 3 bases, and 3 bases lay in between. Germline CDR1 is SGHVS and CDR2 is FQNEAQ. The CDR3 sequence is CASSSTDTQYF. CDR3 sequence (DNA): TGTGCCAGCAGCAGTACAGATACGCAGTATTTT. The entire variable domain, with the rest obtained from reference TRBV7-8 and TRBJ2-3, is as follows: GAGVSQSPRYKVAKRGQDVALRCDPISGHVSLFWYQQALGQGPEFLTYFQNEAQLDKSGLPSDRFFAERPEGSVSTLKIQRTQQEDSAVYLCASSSTDTQYFGPGTRLTVL.

This sequence joins TRBV11-2 and TRBJ2-1; unclear D gene. Per germline, CDR1 SGHAT and CDR2 FQNNGV. This CDR3 has 15 residues. Trimming stripped 7 bases from V and 7 bases from J, with 20 bases between. CDR3 sequence reads: CASTSDDSTENEQFF. In DNA, the CDR3 is TGTGCCAGCACCTCCGACGACTCAACGGAAAATGAGCAGTTCTTC.

The chain's CDR3 is CASSFTSASSYNEQFF. The CDR3 DNA reads as TGTGCCAGCAGCTTTACTAGCGCCAGCTCCTACAATGAGCAGTTCTTC. This rearrangement joins TRBV7-3 to TRBJ2-1; 7 nucleotides line up with TRBD2. The CDR3 runs to 16 residues. The germline CDR1 and CDR2 sequences are SGHTA and FQGTGA. Trimming at V came to 3 bases and at J to 0 bases, leaving 5 bases not matched to a gene. Full variable domain (remainder filled in from reference TRBV7-3 and TRBJ2-1): GAGVSQTPSNKVTEKGKYVELRCDPISGHTALYWYRQSLGQGPEFLIYFQGTGAADDSGLPNDRFFAVRPEGSVSTLKIQRTERGDSAVYLCASSFTSASSYNEQFFGPGTRLTVL.

The chain joins TRBV7-2 to TRBJ2-4; D remains unclear. Germline V CDR1 and CDR2: SGHTA, FQGNSA. This CDR3 is built from 13 residues. V gave up 3 bases and J gave up 6 bases, with 9 bases separating them. CDR3 DNA: TGTGCCAGCAGCTTCGAGACCGGAAACATTCAGTACTTC. Amino acid sequence: CASSFETGNIQYF. The full variable domain, completed using reference TRBV7-2 and TRBJ2-4, is GAGVSQSPSNKVTEKGKDVELRCDPISGHTALYWYRQSLGQGLEFLIYFQGNSAPDKSGLPSDRFSAERTGGSVSTLTIQRTQQEDSAVYLCASSFETGNIQYFGAGTRLSVL.

The chain is built from TRBV29-1 and TRBJ2-3; D might be TRBD2 (6 bases). The V and J ends lost 3 bases and 1 base respectively, with 17 bases between them. The CDR3 has 16 residues. Per the germline V gene, CDR1 is SQVTM and CDR2 is ANQGSEA. Here the CDR3 DNA reads TGCAGCGTTGAGGGATTAGCGGAAGGGGGCACAGATACGCAGTATTTT. Translating gives CSVEGLAEGGTDTQYF.

The rearrangement joins TRBV5-6 to TRBJ2-1, with D possibly TRBD1 on 5 matching bases. The V gene's germline CDR1 is SGHDT and CDR2 YYEEEE. This CDR3 has 13 residues. Trimming pared 4 bases from V and 8 bases from J, leaving 13 bases between. The chain's CDR3 is CASSGWGHHEQFF. The CDR3 DNA reads TGTGCCAGCAGCGGGTGGGGCCACCATGAGCAGTTCTTC.

The chain uses TRBV10-3 and TRBJ1-1; 8 nucleotides line up with TRBD1. Germline V gene lookup returns CDR1 ENHRY and CDR2 SYGVKD. V was pared by 3 bases and J by 4 bases, with 7 bases of the junction left unmatched. This CDR3 is 15 amino acids long. CDR3 DNA: TGTGCCATCAGTGAAGATGGTACAGGGGGCACTGAAGCTTTCTTT. This codes for CAISEDGTGGTEAFF.

The CDR3 sequence: CASSLTTDGNQPQHF. The CDR3 nucleotides are TGTGCCAGCAGCTTAACGACGGATGGCAATCAGCCCCAGCATTTT. J is TRBJ1-5 and V is TRBV7-9; D gene ambiguous. V was cut by 2 bases and J by 2 bases, with 10 bases left in between. The germline V gene encodes CDR1 SEHNR and CDR2 FQNEAQ (reference sequence). The CDR3 extends over 15 amino acids.

This rearrangement joins TRBV7-3 to TRBJ1-1; D possibly corresponds to TRBD1 (5 bases). Trimming took off 5 bases at V and 12 bases at J, with 16 bases between the two ends. This CDR3 has 12 amino acids. The germline V gene encodes CDR1 SGHTA and CDR2 FQGTGA. The CDR3 coding sequence is TGTGCCAGCAGCCCACAGGAGGGTGCGACTTTCTTT. Amino acids: CASSPQEGATFF.

This clone was counted between two and nine times. The J gene is TRBJ2-5, the V gene TRBV7-6; D is unclear. Germline V gene data show CDR1 as SGHVS and CDR2 as FNYEAQ. The CDR3 spans 16 residues. V was clipped by 1 base and J by 2 bases, with 14 bases between them. CDR3 sequence: CASSLEIPSSQETQYF. The DNA of the CDR3 is TGTGCCAGCAGCTTAGAGATCCCCAGCTCTCAAGAGACCCAGTACTTC.

The gene calls are TRBV5-1 and TRBJ2-1, with 9 bases matching TRBD2. This CDR3 is built from 17 residues. Trimming cost V 4 bases and J 1 base; bases outside gene matches: 9. Germline loops: CDR1 SGHRS, CDR2 YFSETQ. The CDR3 nucleotides are TGCGCCAGCAGCCCACTGGATAGCGGGAGTTCCTACAATGAGCAGTTCTTC. Protein sequence: CASSPLDSGSSYNEQFF.

The chain carries TRBV19 and TRBJ2-1, with D uncertain. This CDR3 has 11 amino acids. Germline-derived CDR1 and CDR2 are LNHDA and SQIVND (reference sequence). V lost 3 bases to trimming and J lost 4 bases, with 1 base between them. CDR3 DNA: TGTGCCAGTAGTATTTACAATGAGCAGTTCTTC. It encodes CASSIYNEQFF.